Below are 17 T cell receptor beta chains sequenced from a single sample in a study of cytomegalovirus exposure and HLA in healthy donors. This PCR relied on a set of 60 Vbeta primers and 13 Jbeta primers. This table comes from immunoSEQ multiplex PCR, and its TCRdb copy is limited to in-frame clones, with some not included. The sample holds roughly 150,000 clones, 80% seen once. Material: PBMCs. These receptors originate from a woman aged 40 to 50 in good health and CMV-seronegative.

The CDR3: CASSNDRAVTGELFF. In DNA, the CDR3 is TGTGCCAGCAGTAACGACAGGGCGGTGACCGGGGAGCTGTTTTTT. V gene TRBV6-6 combines with J gene TRBJ2-2; 7 positions match TRBD1. The CDR3 length is 15 residues. Germline-derived CDR1 and CDR2 are MNHNY and SVGAGI (reference sequence). V was pared by 5 bases and J by 5 bases, with 8 bases of the junction left unmatched.

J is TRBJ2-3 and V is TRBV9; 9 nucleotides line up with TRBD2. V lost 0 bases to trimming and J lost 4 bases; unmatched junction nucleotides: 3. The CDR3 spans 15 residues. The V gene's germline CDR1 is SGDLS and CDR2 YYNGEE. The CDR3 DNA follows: TGTGCCAGCAGCGTAGTGGGACTAGCAGCAGATACGCAGTATTTT. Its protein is CASSVVGLAADTQYF.

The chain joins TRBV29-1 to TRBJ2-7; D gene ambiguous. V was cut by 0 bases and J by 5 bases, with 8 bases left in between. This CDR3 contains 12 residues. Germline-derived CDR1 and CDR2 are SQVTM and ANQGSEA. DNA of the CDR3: TGCAGCGTTGAAGAGCTAGGCGACGAGCAGTACTTC. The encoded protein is CSVEELGDEQYF.

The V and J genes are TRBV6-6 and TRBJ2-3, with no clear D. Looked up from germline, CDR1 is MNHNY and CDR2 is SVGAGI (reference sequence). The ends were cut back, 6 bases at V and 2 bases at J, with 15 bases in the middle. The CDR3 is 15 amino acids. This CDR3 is CASSPLPEFTDTQYF. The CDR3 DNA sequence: TGTGCCAGCAGCCCACTACCGGAGTTCACAGATACGCAGTATTTT.

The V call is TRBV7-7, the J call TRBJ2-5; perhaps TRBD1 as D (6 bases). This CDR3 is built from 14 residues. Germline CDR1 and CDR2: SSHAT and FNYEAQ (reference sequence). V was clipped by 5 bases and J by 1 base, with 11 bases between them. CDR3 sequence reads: CASSVRGFQETQYF. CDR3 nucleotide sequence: TGTGCCAGCAGCGTGAGGGGGTTCCAAGAGACCCAGTACTTC.

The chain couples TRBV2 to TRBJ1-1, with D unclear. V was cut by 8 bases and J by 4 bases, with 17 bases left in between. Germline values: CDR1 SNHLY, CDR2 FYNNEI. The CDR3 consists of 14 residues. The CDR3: CASLPEVTFTEAFF. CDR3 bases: TGTGCCAGCCTTCCGGAGGTTACCTTCACTGAAGCTTTCTTT.

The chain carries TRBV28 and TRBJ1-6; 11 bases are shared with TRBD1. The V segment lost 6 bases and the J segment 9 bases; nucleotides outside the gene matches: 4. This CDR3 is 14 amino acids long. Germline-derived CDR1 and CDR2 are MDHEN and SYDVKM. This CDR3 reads CASRSGTGGSPLHF. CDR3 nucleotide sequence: TGTGCCAGCAGGTCCGGGACAGGGGGTTCACCCCTCCACTTT.

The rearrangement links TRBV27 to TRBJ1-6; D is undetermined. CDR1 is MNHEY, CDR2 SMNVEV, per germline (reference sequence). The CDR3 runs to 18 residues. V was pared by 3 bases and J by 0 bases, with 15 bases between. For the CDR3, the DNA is TGTGCCAGCAGTTTCCAATCCCTTTACGGCTCCTATAATTCACCCCTCCACTTT. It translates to CASSFQSLYGSYNSPLHF.

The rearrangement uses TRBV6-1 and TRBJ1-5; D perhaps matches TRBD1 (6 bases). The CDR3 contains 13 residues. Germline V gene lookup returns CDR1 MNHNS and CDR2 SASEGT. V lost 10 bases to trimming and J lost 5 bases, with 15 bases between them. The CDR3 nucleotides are TGTGCCACCTCGGGGGGCCGAGATCAGCCCCAGCATTTT. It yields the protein CATSGGRDQPQHF.

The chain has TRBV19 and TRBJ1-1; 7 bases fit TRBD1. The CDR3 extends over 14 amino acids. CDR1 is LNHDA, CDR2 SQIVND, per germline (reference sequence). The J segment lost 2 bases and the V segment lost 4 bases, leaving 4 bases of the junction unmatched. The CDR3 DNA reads TGTGCCAGTAGTACCAGACAGGGAAACACTGAAGCTTTCTTT. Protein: CASSTRQGNTEAFF. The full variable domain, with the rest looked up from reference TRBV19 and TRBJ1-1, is DGGITQSPKYLFRKEGQNVTLSCEQNLNHDAMYWYRQDPGQGLRLIYYSQIVNDFQKGDIAEGYSVSREKKESFPLTVTSAQKNPTAFYLCASSTRQGNTEAFFGQGTRLTVV.

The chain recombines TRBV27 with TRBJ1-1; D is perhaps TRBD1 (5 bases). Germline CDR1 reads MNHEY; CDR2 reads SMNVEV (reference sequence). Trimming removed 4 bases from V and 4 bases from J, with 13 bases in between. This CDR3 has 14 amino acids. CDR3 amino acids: CASSWRGFGTEAFF. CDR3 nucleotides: TGTGCCAGCAGTTGGAGGGGTTTCGGCACTGAAGCTTTCTTT.

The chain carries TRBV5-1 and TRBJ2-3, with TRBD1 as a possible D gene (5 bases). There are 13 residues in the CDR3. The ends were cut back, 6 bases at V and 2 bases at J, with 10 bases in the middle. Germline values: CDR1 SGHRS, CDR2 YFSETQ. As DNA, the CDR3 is TGCGCCAGCAAGCAGGGCGACACAGATACGCAGTATTTT. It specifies CASKQGDTDTQYF.

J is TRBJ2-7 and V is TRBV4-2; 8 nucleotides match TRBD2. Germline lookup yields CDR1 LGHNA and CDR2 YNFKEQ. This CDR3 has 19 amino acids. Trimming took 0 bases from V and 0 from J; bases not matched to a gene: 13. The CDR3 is CASSQDYTSGRESSYEQYF. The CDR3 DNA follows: TGTGCCAGCAGCCAAGATTACACTAGCGGCCGCGAAAGCTCCTACGAGCAGTACTTC.

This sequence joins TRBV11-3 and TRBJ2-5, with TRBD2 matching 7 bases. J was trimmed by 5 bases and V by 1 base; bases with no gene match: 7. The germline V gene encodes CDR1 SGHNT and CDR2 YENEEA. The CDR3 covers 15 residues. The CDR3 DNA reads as TGTGCCAGCAGCTTAGGCGGGGGTAATGAGGAGACCCAGTACTTC. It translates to CASSLGGGNEETQYF.

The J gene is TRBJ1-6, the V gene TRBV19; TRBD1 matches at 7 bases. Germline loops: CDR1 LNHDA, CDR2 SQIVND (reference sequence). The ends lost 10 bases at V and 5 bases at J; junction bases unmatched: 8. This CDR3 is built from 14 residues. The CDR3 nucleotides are TGTGCCACTTCTTCGGGACAGAATAATTCACCCCTCCACTTT. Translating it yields CATSSGQNNSPLHF.

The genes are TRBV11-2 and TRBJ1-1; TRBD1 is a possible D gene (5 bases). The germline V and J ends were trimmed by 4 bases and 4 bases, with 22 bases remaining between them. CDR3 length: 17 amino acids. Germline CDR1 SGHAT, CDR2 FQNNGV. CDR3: CASSSYPPGRGSTEAFF. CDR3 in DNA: TGTGCCAGCAGCTCATACCCTCCGGGTAGGGGAAGCACTGAAGCTTTCTTT.

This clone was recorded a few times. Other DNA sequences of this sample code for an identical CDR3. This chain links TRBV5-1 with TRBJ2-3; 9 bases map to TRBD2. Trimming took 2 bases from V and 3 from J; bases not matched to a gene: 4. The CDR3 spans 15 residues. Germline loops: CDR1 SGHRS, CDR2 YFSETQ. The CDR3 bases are TGCGCCAGCAGCTTAGCGGGAGGCCTAACAGATACGCAGTATTTT. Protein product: CASSLAGGLTDTQYF.